These 11 T cell receptor beta chains came from one sample sequenced in a study of blood T cell repertoires in COVID-19. Profiling relied on immunoSEQ multiplex PCR, and the TCRdb table lists in-frame clones only, not all of them. Of 450,000 to 500,000 clones listed, around 87% were seen once; the top ten hold roughly 0.7%. Sequencing was done on a sample of PBMCs or T cells enriched from blood (not recorded which). These receptors all come from a woman between 18 and 29 years old who had recovered from COVID-19.

The rearrangement uses TRBV15 and TRBJ2-7, with D perhaps matching TRBD2 (7 bases). Trimming cost V 0 bases and J 7 bases, with 19 bases left between them. This CDR3 comprises 16 residues. Per the germline V gene, CDR1 is LNHNV and CDR2 is YYDKDF (reference sequence). CDR3 region: CATSRDVGGPSREQYF. The CDR3 region has the DNA TGTGCCACCAGCAGAGATGTGGGGGGGCCTTCGAGGGAGCAGTACTTC.

The chain links TRBV2 to TRBJ1-1; D gene unclear. Per germline, CDR1 SNHLY and CDR2 FYNNEI. The V and J ends lost 6 bases and 5 bases respectively, with 13 bases between them. The CDR3 contains 13 residues. CDR3 region: CASRMDGVTEAFF. As DNA, the CDR3 is TGTGCCAGCAGAATGGACGGGGTTACTGAAGCTTTCTTT.

V usage is TRBV30 and J usage is TRBJ1-1; D remains unclear. Per the germline V gene, CDR1 is GTSNPN and CDR2 is SVGIG (reference sequence). Between the trimmed V and J ends, which lost 5 bases and 5 bases, there was a span of 12 bases. CDR3 length: 12 amino acids. Written as DNA, the CDR3 is TGTGCCTGGTACCAGGAGGAGACTGAAGCTTTCTTT. Translating gives CAWYQEETEAFF.

This sequence joins TRBV2 and TRBJ2-5; 8 positions match TRBD1. The germline V gene encodes CDR1 SNHLY and CDR2 FYNNEI. This CDR3 contains 13 residues. The V and J ends lost 6 bases and 5 bases, in that order; junction bases with no gene match: 5. For the CDR3, the DNA is TGTGCCAGCAGGCCTGACAGGGGCGAGACCCAGTACTTC. It translates to CASRPDRGETQYF.

The chain is built from TRBV6-6 and TRBJ2-3; 8 bases match TRBD2. The CDR3 extends over 15 amino acids. Losses at the gene ends were 2 bases for V and 5 bases for J; bases not matched to a gene: 6. Looked up from germline, CDR1 is MNHNY and CDR2 is SVGAGI (reference sequence). CDR3 sequence (DNA): TGTGCCAGCAGTTACGCGGGGGGCCAGGGAGATACGCAGTATTTT. This sequence encodes CASSYAGGQGDTQYF.

The sample holds a few counts of this clone. CDR3 coding DNA: TGCGCCAGCAGCTTGCAGACAGGGGATGGCTACACCTTC. This encodes CASSLQTGDGYTF. The chain employs TRBV5-1 and TRBJ1-2; 8 bases fit TRBD1. The CDR3 spans 13 residues. V lost 1 base, J lost 6 bases, and 2 bases stayed unmatched. The germline gives CDR1 SGHRS, CDR2 YFSETQ.

The chain links TRBV5-1 to TRBJ1-4, with D hard to call. With 4 bases removed from V and 7 bases from J, the gap between germline ends came to 14 bases. There are 14 residues in the CDR3. Germline CDR1 is SGHRS and CDR2 is YFSETQ. CDR3 sequence (DNA): TGCGCCAGCAGCCCCTTCGAGGGAGGTGAAAAACTGTTTTTT. This translates into CASSPFEGGEKLFF. The full variable domain, with the rest looked up from reference TRBV5-1 and TRBJ1-4, is KAGVTQTPRYLIKTRGQQVTLSCSPISGHRSVSWYQQTPGQGLQFLFEYFSETQRNKGNFPGRFSGRQFSNSRSEMNVSTLELGDSALYLCASSPFEGGEKLFFGSGTQLSVL.

The V gene is TRBV7-9, the J gene TRBJ1-2, with no clear D. Germline values: CDR1 SEHNR, CDR2 FQNEAQ (reference sequence). CDR3 size: 14 residues. Trimming removed 2 bases from V and 4 bases from J, with 11 bases in between. In DNA form, the CDR3 reads TGTGCCAGCAGCTTAACCGAATCGGTCTATGGCTACACCTTC. It specifies CASSLTESVYGYTF.

The chain is built from TRBV6-2 or TRBV6-3 and TRBJ1-1, with unresolved D. Trimming removed 2 bases from V and 0 bases from J, with 13 bases in between. This CDR3 is 16 amino acids long. Germline CDR1 reads MNHEY; CDR2 reads SVGEGT. Written as DNA, the CDR3 is TGTGCCAGCAGTTACAGTTGGCAGGTTATGAACACTGAAGCTTTCTTT. It yields the protein CASSYSWQVMNTEAFF.

V gene TRBV6-6 combines with J gene TRBJ2-5; 10 bases are a match to TRBD2. The CDR3 has 15 residues. Trimming at V came to 2 bases and at J to 6 bases, leaving 6 bases not matched to a gene. Per germline, CDR1 MNHNY and CDR2 SVGAGI (reference sequence). For the CDR3, the DNA is TGTGCCAGCAGTTACGGAAGCGGGGGGGCAAAGACCCAGTACTTC. Translation: CASSYGSGGAKTQYF.

This clone was found once. The chain joins TRBV15 to TRBJ2-1, with D uncertain. The CDR3 is 12 amino acids. Germline V gene data show CDR1 as LNHNV and CDR2 as YYDKDF (reference sequence). V lost 3 bases and J 10 bases, leaving 10 bases between the germline ends. The CDR3 sequence is CATSSRLGEQFF. The CDR3 DNA reads TGTGCCACCAGCAGTCGCCTGGGCGAGCAGTTCTTC.